The clone carrying this T cell receptor (beta chain) appeared a few times. Antigen unknown. Only in-frame clones appear in the TCRdb table, and some are missing; sequencing was by immunoSEQ multiplex PCR. The sample has more than 12,000 clones, 52% seen once. These data come from a study of cytotoxic CD8 clonotypes in ibrutinib-treated CLL. Study observations and caveats: Public clonotypes, an uncommon group, contracted or remained stable on treatment.

The TCR sequence derives from a human donor with chronic lymphocytic leukemia. The starting material was PBMCs, obtained at a roughly 24-month disease-progression time point, from a patient treated with ibrutinib.

For the CDR3, the DNA is TGTGCCAGCAGCTACGGACAGGGGGCCGAGGGCTACACCTTC. Translation gives CASSYGQGAEGYTF. V and J are TRBV7-9 and TRBJ1-2, with 11 bases fitting TRBD1. Unmatched junction bases numbered 6, after V lost 4 bases and J lost 8 bases. The CDR3 loop spans 14 amino acids. Germline values: CDR1 SEHNR, CDR2 FQNEAQ (reference sequence).